Below are 20 T cell receptor beta chains sequenced from a single sample in a study of T cell changes during pregnancy in multiple sclerosis. Only in-frame clones appear in the TCRdb table, and some are missing; sequencing was by immunoSEQ multiplex PCR. The profile shows 65,000 to 85,000 clones, 85% to 95% of them singletons. The sample consisted of CD4+ T cells from peripheral blood mononuclear cells, taken after pregnancy. The receptors were sampled from a female donor with multiple sclerosis, enrolled in a pregnancy study.

The chain combines TRBV14 with TRBJ1-4; D might be TRBD1 (6 bases). The V end was cut by 4 bases, the J end by 6 bases, with 18 bases between. Looked up from germline, CDR1 is SGHDN and CDR2 is FVKESK. The CDR3 covers 16 residues. CDR3 protein: CASSRLPGTPYEKLFF. The CDR3, as DNA: TGTGCCAGCAGCCGCCTTCCCGGGACACCCTATGAAAAACTGTTTTTT.

The chain combines TRBV6-1 with TRBJ2-3; D uncertain. This CDR3 region has 16 residues. Per germline, CDR1 MNHNS and CDR2 SASEGT. V was cut by 6 bases and J by 2 bases, with 18 bases left in between. CDR3 nucleotide sequence: TGTGCCAGCAGCGAAAGAAGAGAAATAGTCACAGATACGCAGTATTTT. As protein: CASSERREIVTDTQYF.

In DNA form, the CDR3 reads TGTGCCACCAGCAGAGACCCACAGGTTAACTATGGCTACACCTTC. Amino acid sequence: CATSRDPQVNYGYTF. The chain combines TRBV15 with TRBJ1-2; maybe TRBD1 (5 bases). V was pared by 0 bases and J by 1 base, with 9 bases between. This CDR3 contains 15 residues. CDR1 LNHNV and CDR2 YYDKDF come from the germline V gene (reference sequence). Using reference TRBV15 and TRBJ1-2 for the parts outside the CDR3, the full variable domain is DAMVIQNPRYQVTQFGKPVTLSCSQTLNHNVMYWYQQKSSQAPKLLFHYYDKDFNNEADTPDNFQSRRPNTSFCFLDIRSPGLGDTAMYLCATSRDPQVNYGYTFGSGTRLTVV.

The chain uses TRBV29-1 and TRBJ2-1, with 12 bases matching TRBD2. Germline V CDR1 and CDR2: SQVTM, ANQGSEA. Trimming removed 1 base from V and 9 bases from J; junction bases left unmatched: 4. The CDR3 contains 14 residues. The CDR3: CSVEGTSGKLEQFF. In DNA form, the CDR3 reads TGCAGCGTTGAAGGGACTAGCGGGAAACTTGAGCAGTTCTTC.

The chain uses TRBV9 and TRBJ2-7, with TRBD1 matching 10 bases. The V segment lost 0 bases and the J segment 7 bases; nucleotides outside the gene matches: 4. The germline V gene encodes CDR1 SGDLS and CDR2 YYNGEE. The CDR3 covers 14 residues. CDR3 sequence reads: CASSVGQGALEQYF. The CDR3 DNA is TGTGCCAGCAGCGTAGGACAGGGGGCTCTTGAGCAGTACTTC.

The rearrangement links TRBV19 to TRBJ2-3, with 8 bases matching TRBD1. Germline V CDR1 and CDR2: LNHDA, SQIVND (reference sequence). Trimming took 6 bases from V and 2 from J; bases not matched to a gene: 10. The CDR3 loop spans 16 amino acids. The CDR3 DNA sequence: TGTGCCAGTAGCAACCAGGGGGCGGGCATCACAGATACGCAGTATTTT. It translates to CASSNQGAGITDTQYF.

This clone was observed a single time. This chain connects TRBV25-1 to TRBJ2-2; TRBD1 matches 9 bases. The junction had 3 bases not matched to a gene; V was cut back by 4 bases and J by 3 bases. The CDR3 runs 15 residues. Germline assignment: CDR1 MGHDK and CDR2 SYGVNS. CDR3 coding DNA: TGTGCCAGCAGTGCACGGGACAGGGACACCGGGGAGCTGTTTTTT. It yields the protein CASSARDRDTGELFF.

This chain joins TRBV10-3 and TRBJ1-1; D gene uncertain. Per germline, CDR1 ENHRY and CDR2 SYGVKD. The CDR3 totals 13 residues. V lost 4 bases, J lost 1 base, and 7 bases lay in between. The CDR3 loop is CAISGAENTEAFF. For the CDR3, the DNA is TGTGCCATCAGTGGCGCGGAGAACACTGAAGCTTTCTTT.

The V call is TRBV28, the J call TRBJ2-5; 7 bases are shared with TRBD2. The CDR3 consists of 12 residues. CDR1 and CDR2 from the germline V gene are MDHEN and SYDVKM. Trimming took 6 bases from V and 5 from J; bases not matched to a gene: 3. CDR3 bases: TGTGCCAGCAGGGGCGGGAGCGAGACCCAGTACTTC. Its translation is CASRGGSETQYF.

This clone has just one count. The chain links TRBV28 to TRBJ2-1, with 7 bases fitting TRBD1. From germline, CDR1 is MDHEN and CDR2 SYDVKM. Losses at the gene ends were 3 bases for V and 9 bases for J; bases not matched to a gene: 5. The CDR3 sequence is 13 residues long. CDR3 DNA: TGTGCCAGCAGTTTTCAGTCAGGGGGTGAGCAGTTCTTC. Its translation is CASSFQSGGEQFF.

This chain joins TRBV5-6 and TRBJ2-5, with D maybe TRBD2 (5 bases). Trimming pared 0 bases from V and 2 bases from J, leaving 14 bases between. This CDR3 region has 16 residues. The germline gives CDR1 SGHDT, CDR2 YYEEEE. CDR3: CASSLVWELPQETQYF. The CDR3 DNA is TGTGCCAGCAGCTTGGTGTGGGAGCTCCCTCAAGAGACCCAGTACTTC.

The gene calls are TRBV5-6 and TRBJ2-3; TRBD2 matches 10 bases. Germline trimming cut 1 base from V and 1 base from J; bases unmatched to any gene: 3. CDR1 and CDR2 (germline): SGHDT, YYEEEE. The CDR3 runs to 16 residues. CDR3 DNA sequence: TGTGCCAGCAGCTTGAAGACTAGCGGGCGCACAGATACGCAGTATTTT. As protein: CASSLKTSGRTDTQYF. Complete variable domain (other parts from reference TRBV5-6 and TRBJ2-3): DAGVTQSPTHLIKTRGQQVTLRCSPKSGHDTVSWYQQALGQGPQFIFQYYEEEERQRGNFPDRFSGHQFPNYSSELNVNALLLGDSALYLCASSLKTSGRTDTQYFGPGTRLTVL.

A single count supports this clone. The chain carries TRBV28 and TRBJ1-1; D unclear. Germline V gene lookup returns CDR1 MDHEN and CDR2 SYDVKM. The V gene lost 3 bases and the J gene lost 11 bases, with 10 bases spanning the gap. CDR3 length: 11 residues. The CDR3 reads CASSFGTMAFF. CDR3 DNA sequence: TGTGCCAGCAGTTTCGGTACTATGGCTTTCTTT.

The chain joins TRBV2 to TRBJ2-5, with 10 nucleotides matching TRBD1. Germline-derived CDR1 and CDR2 are SNHLY and FYNNEI. Unmatched junction bases numbered 4, after V lost 5 bases and J lost 4 bases. This CDR3 is 14 amino acids long. The CDR3 is CASSSDRGPETQYF. The DNA of the CDR3 is TGTGCCAGCAGTTCCGACAGGGGGCCAGAGACCCAGTACTTC.

The chain employs TRBV28 and TRBJ1-2, with 9 nucleotides matching TRBD1. The length of the CDR3 is 16 residues. Germline CDR1 and CDR2: MDHEN and SYDVKM. V was clipped by 4 bases and J by 4 bases; unmatched bases: 10. CDR3 coding DNA: TGTGCCAGCAGTTACGGGGACAGGGCCGACGGCTATGGCTACACCTTC. Protein: CASSYGDRADGYGYTF.

This clone was counted a few times. This chain connects TRBV5-1 to TRBJ2-2; 10 bases line up with TRBD1. The germline gives CDR1 SGHRS, CDR2 YFSETQ. The V gene end was trimmed by 1 base and the J gene end by 5 bases; junction bases not matched to a gene: 8. The CDR3 runs 17 residues. The CDR3 nucleotides read TGCGCCAGCAGCTTGTGGCCACCGGGACAGGGGACCGGGGAGCTGTTTTTT. This gives the protein CASSLWPPGQGTGELFF. Complete variable domain (other parts from reference TRBV5-1 and TRBJ2-2): KAGVTQTPRYLIKTRGQQVTLSCSPISGHRSVSWYQQTPGQGLQFLFEYFSETQRNKGNFPGRFSGRQFSNSRSEMNVSTLELGDSALYLCASSLWPPGQGTGELFFGEGSRLTVL.

The V gene is TRBV5-1, the J gene TRBJ1-2, with 8 bases lining up with TRBD1. Germline CDR1 SGHRS, CDR2 YFSETQ. With V trimmed by 0 bases and J by 4 bases, 8 bases remained unmatched. The length of the CDR3 is 16 residues. The CDR3: CASSLERARGPYGYTF. The DNA of the CDR3 is TGCGCCAGCAGCTTGGAGAGGGCCAGGGGGCCCTATGGCTACACCTTC.

In this sample, this clone turned up once. This chain joins TRBV6-6 and TRBJ1-1; no definite D call. Germline V gives CDR1 MNHNY, CDR2 SVGAGI (reference sequence). The CDR3 is made up of 15 amino acids. V dropped 2 bases and J dropped 5 bases, with 15 bases sitting between them. The chain's CDR3 is CASSYGEGPGTEAFF. CDR3 nucleotide sequence: TGTGCCAGCAGTTACGGTGAGGGTCCCGGTACTGAAGCTTTCTTT.

The DNA for the CDR3 is TGTGCCAGCACCCCCGCGCTAGCATCCTACGAGCAGTACTTC. It yields the protein CASTPALASYEQYF. The rearrangement joins TRBV28 to TRBJ2-7, with TRBD2 as a possible D gene (5 bases). CDR1 and CDR2 from the germline V gene are MDHEN and SYDVKM. With 7 bases removed from V and 1 base from J, the gap between germline ends came to 14 bases. The CDR3 extends over 14 amino acids.

V is TRBV2 and J is TRBJ1-4; the D is unclear. The CDR3 consists of 12 residues. Germline values: CDR1 SNHLY, CDR2 FYNNEI. Trimming removed 5 bases from V and 6 bases from J, with 7 bases in between. CDR3 DNA sequence: TGTGCCAGCAGTCGAACAGATGAAAAACTGTTTTTT. Translated, it gives CASSRTDEKLFF.